This entry is about one T cell receptor beta chain. Its antigen is as yet unknown. The source of the sample is a study of cytomegalovirus exposure and HLA in healthy donors. Study results and limitations: CMV serostatus was the only immune exposure information that was available. The study recorded more than 150 TCR beta chains that were cytomegalovirus-associated. Fewer N-insertions than the roughly 650-donor mean were reportedly shown by an Asian-associated ancestry cluster in a later analysis.

The study ran its PCR with 60 Vbeta and 13 Jbeta primers. Source study methods: Among the unique TCR beta chains that a later analysis counted, about 84 million in all, 10 million to 11 million were shared. Assay used: immunoSEQ multiplex PCR; TCRdb lists only in-frame clones, some missing. V and J calls and clone size follow that table, whereas D and trimming were derived from the DNA. The top ten clones hold 1.6% of a sample with nearly 110,000 clones, around 82% of them seen once. Sequences were obtained from PBMCs. This TCR was recovered from a middle-aged man in good health and CMV-seronegative.

Here the CDR3 reads CASSQDREGLRTTGELFF. DNA for the CDR3: TGTGCCAGCAGCCAAGACCGCGAGGGTTTAAGGACCACCGGGGAGCTGTTTTTT. This chain connects TRBV4-2 to TRBJ2-2, with D possibly matching TRBD2 (5 bases). CDR1 is LGHNA, CDR2 YNFKEQ, per germline. The CDR3 has 18 residues. V was clipped by 0 bases and J by 4 bases, with 18 bases between them.